This T cell receptor (beta chain) is from a study of blood T cell repertoires in COVID-19. For the study at large: Spain, Italy and the United States supplied samples that represented acute and convalescent COVID-19.

Original processing methods: Nucleated cell counts were estimated from reference gene primer amplification. Repertoires were generated with immunoSEQ multiplex PCR, while TCRdb's copy carries only in-frame clones and drops some. Clone size and the V and J calls come from that table; the DNA yielded D and trimming. Of tens of thousands of clones in the sample, about 88% are singletons; the top ten hold roughly 22%. V lost 6 bases to trimming and J lost 4 bases; unmatched junction nucleotides: 7. CDR3 length: 15 amino acids. Per the germline V gene, CDR1 is LNHDA and CDR2 is SQIVND (reference sequence).

The sequence was collected from a man in his 70s in a cohort sampled during active COVID-19. This rearrangement joins TRBV19 to TRBJ1-4; 8 bases fit TRBD1. Sample: peripheral blood. Here the CDR3 reads CASRGQDALNEKLFF. The CDR3 nucleotides are TGTGCCAGTAGGGGACAGGACGCCCTTAATGAAAAACTGTTTTTT.